The T cell receptor beta chain described here comes from a study of T cells in Graves' hyperthyroidism and ophthalmopathy. Germline loops: CDR1 DFQATT, CDR2 SNEGSKA (reference sequence). The CDR3 has 14 amino acids. V was clipped by 5 bases and J by 6 bases; unmatched bases: 11. Researchers barred patients who had uncontrolled infection, other autoimmune disease, pregnancy or lactation. Study-level findings and limits: A model of 13 V-J pairs discriminated ophthalmopathy from stable hyperthyroidism. Most thyroid clonotypes with frequency above 0.001 were detected in blood.

The CDR3 regions of TCR beta were amplified from RNA transcripts. TCR CDR3 underwent first-round RT-PCR with the HTBI primer set. TCRdb redid the calling of the multiplex PCR reads with MiXCR, one entry per CDR3 protein. In the table there are 550,000 to 600,000 distinct CDR3 sequences, around 42% of which are singletons. At least ten counts were recorded for this clonotype. The target antigen is unknown. The material sequenced was peripheral blood or thyroid tissue (not recorded which). The chain has TRBV20-1 and TRBJ2-7; 9 bases match TRBD2. The clonotype originates from an adult woman with Graves' disease, either hyperthyroidism or ophthalmopathy (not recorded which). This chain's CDR3 is CSAWSGRLSSEQYF. CDR3 nucleotides: TGCAGTGCTTGGAGCGGGAGGCTCTCGAGCGAGCAGTACTTC.